The T cell receptor (beta chain) described here comes from a study of beta chain features in type 1 diabetes (dated by TCRdb to 2016 to 2019). Context from the whole study: Mean age, gender distribution, total cell number and subset yield were not different between patients and healthy donors. In the study, TCRB repertoires of sorted circulating CD4+ T cell subsets from recently diagnosed type 1 diabetes patients were compared with those of matched healthy donors. Regulatory and stem cell-like memory subsets were isolated from only 8 patients and roughly 8 healthy donors, whereas naive and central memory subsets came from all 30 or so donors. Across all samples, approximately 100 million sorted cells were examined, and cell number per subset correlated strongly with RNA yield. The research as a whole found: Shorter templates might have been favored by PCR, but patient and control samples were amplified and corrected together, so both groups would have been affected equally by any skew. Because cDNA rather than genomic DNA was sequenced, highly expressing activated cells could have been over-represented, although no difference in activation and CD3 levels was found between groups. A moderate but significant shortening of TCRB CDR3 length was observed in type 1 diabetes patients in all four CD4+ subsets. Naive, central memory and regulatory TCRB repertoires appeared to be more similar among patients than among healthy donors. At VDJ recombination sites, type 1 diabetes patients had fewer insertions and more deleted nucleotides, which implies abnormalities in thymic rearrangement. Because the HLA sub-analyses included only small numbers of individuals, any influence of HLA type on TCRB rearrangement was left unresolved.

The entire isolated RNA was reverse transcribed using the High Capacity cDNA Reverse Transcription Kit, and thus expressed TCRB transcripts were sequenced. Stem cell-like memory T cell samples underwent survey-depth immunoSEQ sequencing, averaging roughly 1 million total reads per sample. Sorted cells were lysed in RLT buffer and RNA was extracted with DNase-treated RNeasy Micro or Mini kits, depending on cell number. Each cell subset was processed separately to prevent cross-contamination, with patient and healthy donor samples processed together. The immunoSEQ multiplex PCR was used to amplify TCRB sequences from cDNA, yielding 87-bp fragments that span the CDR3 region. Amplicons were sequenced on the Illumina HiSeq platform. In the source study's methods: PCR bias was corrected computationally using synthetic template baselines, and reads within Hamming distance 2 were collapsed, with unmergeable singletons discarded. Reads were aligned to IMGT to assign V, D and J genes, CDR3 length, and insertions or deletions at six rearrangement sites. Within each subset, clonotype counts were normalized to sorted cell number, and only after that were true diversity and Gini coefficients computed with the tcR R package. Repertoire sharing was quantified using the overlap coefficient calculated on TCRB nucleotide sequences. In TCRdb, the immuneACCESS table is reduced to in-frame sequences with V and J assigned. These tables do not hold every clone; where another copy was compared, an unresolved V gene accounts for under half, and the others remain unexplained. V, J and clone size are taken as reported in that table, and D and trimming were inferred from the DNA itself. The sample has 35,000 to 50,000 clones on record, around 50% of them singletons. The ten most abundant clones make up around 0.25% of the sample.

From each donor, a single peripheral blood sample of around 0.12 L on average was drawn into heparinised tubes. A BD FACSAria II and a panel including CD45RO, CCR7, CD25, CD127, CD95 and CD27 were used to sort naive, central memory, regulatory and stem cell-like memory CD4+ T cells. A purity above 95% was achieved for all sorted populations. Right away, PBMCs were isolated by Lymphoprep density gradient centrifugation and were stained directly, with no culture step. So that batch effects would be minimized, each experiment stained and sorted samples in pairs, pairing one healthy donor with one patient. Clipping removes 4 bases from V and 3 bases from J, with 0 as the unmatched junction base count. The germline V gene specifies SGHTA as CDR1 and FQGNSA as CDR2. The CDR3 numbers 14 residues from cysteine through phenylalanine. Kept here is only the CDR3 DNA, which spans 42 bases and is read in frame from base 1.

This clone was detected a few times. The clone's antigen remains unknown. Base qualities were left out, and no much larger clone turns up one base away. The chain couples TRBV7-2 to TRBJ2-7; TRBD2 matches 13 bases in the middle. The sample taken for sequencing was stem cell memory CD4+ T cells from blood. In light of the paper, this sample's cell subset or site label describes: stem cell-like memory CD4+ T cells. This TCR came from a woman aged 25 to 39 in good health. The bases read TGTGCCAGCAGCTGGACTAGCGGGAGCTACGAGCAGTACTTC. Its amino acids are CASSWTSGSYEQYF.